The T cell receptor (beta chain) described here comes from a study of monozygotic twins with inflammatory bowel disease. Germline values: CDR1 SGHAT, CDR2 FQNNGV. This CDR3 region has 18 residues. Using the 5' RACE reads, TCRdb records one entry per CDR3 protein without DNA. The sample data list just over 300,000 distinct CDR3 sequences. The TCR comes from a human donor with ulcerative colitis or Crohn's disease, or a healthy co-twin of an affected twin (not recorded which). The specimen sequenced was blood. J is TRBJ2-3 and V is TRBV11-2. The CDR3: CASSSPIILSLTRDTQYF.